The 30 T cell receptor beta chains in this list originate from one sample, sequenced in a study of monozygotic twins with inflammatory bowel disease. TCRdb re-called the 5' RACE reads, yielding one record per CDR3 amino acid sequence without DNA. The table lists fewer than 550,000 distinct CDR3 sequences, with 2% to 3% in the top ten. The sequenced material came from blood. These receptors were collected from a human donor with ulcerative colitis or Crohn's disease, or a healthy co-twin of an affected twin (not recorded which).

J is TRBJ1-2 and V is TRBV24-1. The CDR3 has 12 amino acids. CDR1 and CDR2 (germline): KGHDR, SFDVKD. The CDR3 here is CATSEGTFGYTF.

This chain joins TRBV20-1 and TRBJ2-1; TCRdb calls TRBD2, which cannot be checked without DNA. Looked up from germline, CDR1 is DFQATT and CDR2 is SNEGSKA (reference sequence). The CDR3 is 15 residues long. The CDR3 loop is CSAPLAGAVGNEQFF.

This chain joins TRBV7-3 and TRBJ2-2; the D call of TRBD1 rests on TCRdb alone, since no DNA is present to check it. This CDR3 contains 14 residues. Germline-derived CDR1 and CDR2 are SGHTA and FQGTGA. CDR3 sequence reads: CASSSSPGTGTVFF.

The chain employs TRBV7-3 and TRBJ2-1; there is no DNA to check the TCRdb D call of TRBD2. Germline lookup yields CDR1 SGHTA and CDR2 FQGTGA. This CDR3 contains 15 residues. CDR3 protein: CAGDAWREGFNEQFF.

V gene TRBV7-8 combines with J gene TRBJ1-2; TCRdb's D gene call, TRBD1, goes unchecked for lack of DNA. CDR1 and CDR2 (germline): SGHVS, FQNEAQ. The CDR3 loop spans 15 amino acids. CDR3 residues: CASTRFGGINYGYTF.

V and J are TRBV5-1 and TRBJ1-1. CDR1 SGHRS and CDR2 YFSETQ come from the germline V gene. This CDR3 is 15 amino acids long. The CDR3 sequence: CASSPSVDLNTEAFF.

The chain employs TRBV7-9 and TRBJ2-3; as DNA is missing, the TRBD2 call by TCRdb cannot be tested. The length of the CDR3 is 11 residues. Germline V gene data show CDR1 as SEHNR and CDR2 as FQNEAQ (reference sequence). The CDR3: CASGREGRQYF.

The chain uses TRBV5-1 and TRBJ2-5; TCRdb designates TRBD1, a call that cannot be tested without DNA. The CDR3 sequence is 16 residues long. The germline CDR1 and CDR2 sequences are SGHRS and YFSETQ. The CDR3 spells CASSLGSGAQGETQYF.

CDR3 loop: CAISEGGQKSNEQFF. The gene calls are TRBV10-3 and TRBJ2-1; without DNA, the TCRdb call of TRBD1 cannot be checked. The CDR3 runs to 15 residues. In germline, CDR1 is ENHRY, CDR2 SYGVKD.

This rearrangement joins TRBV5-1 to TRBJ2-1; TCRdb indicates TRBD2, and absent DNA this call remains unverified. CDR3 length: 15 residues. From germline, CDR1 is SGHRS and CDR2 YFSETQ. The CDR3 reads CASSQSTSGRDPQFF.

The chain couples TRBV20-1 to TRBJ2-5. Germline CDR1 DFQATT, CDR2 SNEGSKA (reference sequence). This CDR3 spans 11 amino acids. CDR3 loop: CSAQIEETQYF.

This chain connects TRBV7-2 to TRBJ1-4; there is no DNA to check the TCRdb D call of TRBD1. There are 14 residues in the CDR3. Looked up from germline, CDR1 is SGHTA and CDR2 is FQGNSA. The CDR3 region is CASSIFNGREKLFF.

This sequence joins TRBV19 and TRBJ2-3; TCRdb proposes TRBD1, but this gene call is untestable without DNA. This CDR3 comprises 14 residues. Per the germline V gene, CDR1 is LNHDA and CDR2 is SQIVND (reference sequence). The chain's CDR3 is CASSASGTTDTQYF.

J is TRBJ2-7 and V is TRBV6-1; without DNA, the TCRdb call of TRBD1 cannot be checked. The CDR3 consists of 14 residues. Germline V gene lookup returns CDR1 MNHNS and CDR2 SASEGT. The CDR3 is CASSWDTTSYEQYF.

The chain couples TRBV6-1 to TRBJ1-5; TCRdb picks TRBD1, but there is no DNA to check that call. This CDR3 contains 15 residues. Germline CDR1 and CDR2: MNHNS and SASEGT. The CDR3 reads CASTRDRRGSQPQHF.

The genes are TRBV6-2 or TRBV6-3 and TRBJ2-1; TCRdb designates TRBD2, a call that cannot be tested without DNA. In germline, CDR1 is MNHEY, CDR2 SVGEGT. CDR3 length: 16 amino acids. The CDR3 loop is CASSPRTSGVYNEQFF.

This sequence joins TRBV4-3 and TRBJ1-2; lacking DNA, the TRBD1 call made by TCRdb goes unchecked. Germline V gene lookup returns CDR1 LGHNA and CDR2 YSLEER. The CDR3 extends over 13 amino acids. CDR3 in amino acids: CASSTVSGNGYTF.

The V gene is TRBV5-1, the J gene TRBJ2-1; TCRdb proposes TRBD2, but this gene call is untestable without DNA. The CDR3 is made up of 20 amino acids. The germline V gene has CDR1 SGHRS and CDR2 YFSETQ. The CDR3 sequence is CASSLVNSGGLRSSYNEQFF. The full variable domain, its missing parts supplied by reference TRBV5-1 and TRBJ2-1, is KAGVTQTPRYLIKTRGQQVTLSCSPISGHRSVSWYQQTPGQGLQFLFEYFSETQRNKGNFPGRFSGRQFSNSRSEMNVSTLELGDSALYLCASSLVNSGGLRSSYNEQFFGPGTRLTVL.

The V and J genes are TRBV2 and TRBJ1-2; the D gene TCRdb calls, TRBD1, cannot be checked with no DNA. CDR1 and CDR2 (germline): SNHLY, FYNNEI. CDR3 length equals 16 residues. The CDR3 spells CASSGARGQGLYGYTF.

The V and J genes are TRBV4-2 and TRBJ2-7; TCRdb's D call, TRBD1, is unchecked because there is no DNA. The germline gives CDR1 LGHNA, CDR2 YNFKEQ. The CDR3 extends over 17 amino acids. The chain's CDR3 is CASSQEAAPIEGHEQYF.

The CDR3 here is CASRFLGQGITGELFF. The chain has TRBV12-3 or TRBV12-4 and TRBJ2-2; as DNA is missing, the TRBD1 call by TCRdb cannot be tested. The CDR3 sequence is 16 residues long.

The J gene is TRBJ2-3, the V gene TRBV30; there is no DNA to check the TCRdb D call of TRBD2. This CDR3 spans 16 amino acids. Per germline, CDR1 GTSNPN and CDR2 SVGIG (reference sequence). The CDR3 is CAWSSKLAGITDTQYF.

The J gene is TRBJ2-1, the V gene TRBV5-1. CDR3 size: 15 residues. CDR1 is SGHRS and CDR2 is YFSETQ in the germline V gene. The CDR3 loop is CASRFPQSSYNEQFF.

The chain links TRBV9 to TRBJ2-7; TCRdb returns TRBD2, unconfirmable since there is no DNA. This CDR3 has 16 amino acids. CDR1 and CDR2 from the germline V gene are SGDLS and YYNGEE. CDR3: CASSPTPVLAAYEQYF.

The chain uses TRBV7-2 and TRBJ2-7. CDR1 and CDR2 from the germline V gene are SGHTA and FQGNSA. This CDR3 comprises 13 residues. The CDR3 loop is CASSFASSYEQYF.

This rearrangement joins TRBV20-1 to TRBJ2-4; as DNA is missing, the TRBD2 call by TCRdb cannot be tested. The germline V gene encodes CDR1 DFQATT and CDR2 SNEGSKA (reference sequence). The length of the CDR3 is 16 residues. The CDR3 sequence is CSARDPAGVVKNIQYF.

This rearrangement joins TRBV25-1 to TRBJ2-5. The germline CDR1 and CDR2 sequences are MGHDK and SYGVNS. CDR3 length equals 14 residues. The CDR3 sequence is CASSEYFGQETQYF.

The chain uses TRBV23-1 and TRBJ2-3; the D gene TCRdb calls, TRBD2, cannot be checked with no DNA. TRBV23-1 is an ORF, and what it does is uncertain. CDR3 length: 13 residues. The CDR3 protein is CASSPSGGNTQYF.

This chain links TRBV5-1 with TRBJ2-5; the TRBD1 assignment by TCRdb is unverifiable without DNA. The CDR3 runs to 14 residues. Germline values: CDR1 SGHRS, CDR2 YFSETQ. The CDR3 reads CASSLQTGQETQYF.

The chain is built from TRBV10-3 and TRBJ2-3; TCRdb's D gene call, TRBD2, goes unchecked for lack of DNA. This CDR3 has 15 residues. Germline V lookup: CDR1 ENHRY, CDR2 SYGVKD. The chain's CDR3 is CAISYSGLADDTQYF.